A single sample gave rise to the 2 T cell receptor beta chains below, sequenced in a study of regulatory T cells in long-lasting Graves disease. Libraries of TCR beta came from iRepertoire HTBI primers plus Arm-PCR of CDR3 regions. One entry per CDR3 protein, called by TCRdb with MiXCR from the multiplex PCR reads. The table records over 450,000 distinct CDR3 sequences, around 13% of them present only once. Time point given: newly diagnosed GD, antithyroid drugs for less than 3 months. PBMC RNA was the source of the TCR library. This sample was also put to use in a study of T cells in Graves' hyperthyroidism and ophthalmopathy.

The specimen was peripheral blood mononuclear cells (PBMCs), collected at new diagnosis, from a patient treated with antithyroid drugs. The receptors derive from a woman aged 30 to 39 with Graves disease.

This clonotype came up a few times. The chain joins TRBV3-1 to TRBJ2-5, with 8 bases identical to TRBD2. The CDR3 consists of 15 residues. The V gene end was trimmed by 4 bases and the J gene end by 5 bases; junction bases not matched to a gene: 9. From germline, CDR1 is LGHDT and CDR2 YNNKEL (reference sequence). CDR3 sequence: CASSRGGSIQETQYF. In DNA, the CDR3 is TGTGCCAGCAGCCGCGGGGGGTCGATCCAGGAGACCCAGTACTTC.

The chain carries TRBV6-2 or TRBV6-3 and TRBJ1-2; D not certain. Per the germline V gene, CDR1 is MNHEY and CDR2 is SVGEGT. This CDR3 region has 13 residues. V dropped 5 bases and J dropped 6 bases, with 13 bases sitting between them. CDR3 sequence reads: CASSLGKFDGYTF. CDR3 bases: TGTGCCAGCAGTCTTGGGAAATTCGATGGCTACACCTTC.